This T cell receptor (beta chain) came from a study of T-cell memory formation after mild COVID-19. On the study more broadly: The study found TCR clusters largely donor specific. Overall study results and limits: While clones contracting from day 15 to 85 were balanced between CD4 and CD8, later expanders leaned CD4+. Second-wave clones that peaked on day 37 lacked confirmed SARS-CoV-2 specificity. Pre-infection memory carried some responding clones, suggesting that cross-reactive memory joined.

Germline assignment: CDR1 SQVTM and CDR2 ANQGSEA. This CDR3 contains 13 residues. J lost 1 base, V lost 6 bases, and 6 bases had no gene match. TCRdb reprocessed the 5' RACE reads with MiXCR, giving one entry per CDR3 protein. This table has 360,000 or so distinct CDR3 sequences, approximately 27% appearing once. Worth noting for this clonotype: Its antigen is not identified.

V and J are TRBV29-1 and TRBJ2-7; 7 nucleotides agree with TRBD1. The sequenced sample consisted of PBMCs or a T cell subset sorted from them (not recorded which). The receptor comes from an adult woman who had mild COVID-19 (a few samples of this study predate the infection). Cell type and time point are not known. The CDR3: CSVVKTGSYEQYF. CDR3 sequence (DNA): TGCAGCGTCGTTAAGACAGGGTCCTACGAGCAGTACTTC.